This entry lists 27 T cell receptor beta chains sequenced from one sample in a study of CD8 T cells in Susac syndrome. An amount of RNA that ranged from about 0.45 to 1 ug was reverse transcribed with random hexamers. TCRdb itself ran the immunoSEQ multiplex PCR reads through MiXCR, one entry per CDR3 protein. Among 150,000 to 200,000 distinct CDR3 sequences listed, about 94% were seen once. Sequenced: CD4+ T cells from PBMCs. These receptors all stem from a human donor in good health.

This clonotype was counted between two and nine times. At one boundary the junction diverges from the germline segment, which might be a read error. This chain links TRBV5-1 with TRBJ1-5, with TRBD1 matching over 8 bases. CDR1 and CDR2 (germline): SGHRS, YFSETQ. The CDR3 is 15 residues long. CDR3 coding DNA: TGTGCCAGCAGCTTAGGACAGGGTGGGAATCAGCCCCAGCATTTT. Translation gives CASSLGQGGNQPQHF.

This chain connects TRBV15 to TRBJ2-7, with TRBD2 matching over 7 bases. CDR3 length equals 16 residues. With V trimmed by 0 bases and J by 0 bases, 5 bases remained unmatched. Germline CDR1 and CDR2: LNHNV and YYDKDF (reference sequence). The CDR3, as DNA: TGTGCCACCAGCAGAGAGCGCGGGGGACTCTCCTACGAGCAGTACTTC. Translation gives CATSRERGGLSYEQYF.

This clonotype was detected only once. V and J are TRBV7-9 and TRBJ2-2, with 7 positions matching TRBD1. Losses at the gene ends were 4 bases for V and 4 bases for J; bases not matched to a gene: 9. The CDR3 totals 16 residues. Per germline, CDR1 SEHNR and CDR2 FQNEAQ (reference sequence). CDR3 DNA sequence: TGTGCCAGCAGCTCTAGGGGGCGCGTGGCCACCGGGGAGCTGTTTTTT. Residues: CASSSRGRVATGELFF.

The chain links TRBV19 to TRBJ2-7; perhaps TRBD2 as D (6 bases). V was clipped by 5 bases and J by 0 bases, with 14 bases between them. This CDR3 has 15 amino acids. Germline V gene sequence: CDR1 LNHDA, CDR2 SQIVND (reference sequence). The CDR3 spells CASSPRPTSSYEQYF. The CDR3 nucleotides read TGTGCCAGTAGTCCTCGACCGACTAGCTCCTACGAGCAGTACTTC.

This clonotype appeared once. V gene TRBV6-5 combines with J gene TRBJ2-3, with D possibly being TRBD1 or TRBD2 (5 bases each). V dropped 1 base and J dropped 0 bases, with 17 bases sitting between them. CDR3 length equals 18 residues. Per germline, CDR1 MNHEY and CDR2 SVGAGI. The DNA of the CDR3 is TGTGCCAGCAGTTACTTTCGGACGGGGACCGCTAGCACAGATACGCAGTATTTT. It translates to CASSYFRTGTASTDTQYF.

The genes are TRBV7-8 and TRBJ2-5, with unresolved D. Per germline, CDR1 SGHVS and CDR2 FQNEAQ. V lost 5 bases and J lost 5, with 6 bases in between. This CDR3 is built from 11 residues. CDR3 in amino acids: CASSGWETQYF. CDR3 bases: TGTGCCAGCAGCGGATGGGAGACCCAGTACTTC.

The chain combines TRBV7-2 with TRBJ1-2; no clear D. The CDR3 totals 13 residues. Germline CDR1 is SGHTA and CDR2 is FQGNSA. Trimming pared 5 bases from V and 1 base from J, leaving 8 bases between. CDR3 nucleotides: TGTGCCAGCAGCCGAACAGTTAACTATGGCTACACCTTC. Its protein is CASSRTVNYGYTF.

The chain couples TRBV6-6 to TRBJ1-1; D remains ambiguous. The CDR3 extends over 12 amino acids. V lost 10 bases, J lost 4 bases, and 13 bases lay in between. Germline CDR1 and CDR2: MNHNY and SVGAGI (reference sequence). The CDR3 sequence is CATCGSSTEAFF. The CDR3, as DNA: TGTGCCACCTGCGGGAGTAGCACTGAAGCTTTCTTT.

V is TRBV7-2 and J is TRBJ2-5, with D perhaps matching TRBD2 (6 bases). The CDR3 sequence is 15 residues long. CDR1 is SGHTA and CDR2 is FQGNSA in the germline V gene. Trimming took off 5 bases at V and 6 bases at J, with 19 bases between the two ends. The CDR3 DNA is TGTGCCAGCAGCCTCGGTGGGGGGATCGTACAGACCCAGTACTTC. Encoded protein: CASSLGGGIVQTQYF.

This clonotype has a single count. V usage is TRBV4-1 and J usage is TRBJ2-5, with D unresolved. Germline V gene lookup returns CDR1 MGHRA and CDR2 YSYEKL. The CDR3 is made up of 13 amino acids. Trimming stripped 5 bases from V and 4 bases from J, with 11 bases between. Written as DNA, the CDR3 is TGCGCCAGCAGCTTAACCCCAGCAGAGACCCAGTACTTC. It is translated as CASSLTPAETQYF.

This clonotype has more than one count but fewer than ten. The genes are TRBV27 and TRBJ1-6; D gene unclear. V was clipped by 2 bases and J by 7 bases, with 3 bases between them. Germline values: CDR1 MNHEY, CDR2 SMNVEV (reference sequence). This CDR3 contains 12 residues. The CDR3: CASSLLNSPLHF. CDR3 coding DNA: TGTGCCAGCAGTTTACTCAATTCACCCCTCCACTTT.

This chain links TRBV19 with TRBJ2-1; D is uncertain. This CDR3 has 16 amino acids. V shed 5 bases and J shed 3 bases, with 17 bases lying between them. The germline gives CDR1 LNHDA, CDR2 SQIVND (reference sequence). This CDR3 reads CASSPPVALVYNEQFF. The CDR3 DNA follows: TGTGCCAGTAGTCCCCCGGTGGCCTTAGTCTACAATGAGCAGTTCTTC.

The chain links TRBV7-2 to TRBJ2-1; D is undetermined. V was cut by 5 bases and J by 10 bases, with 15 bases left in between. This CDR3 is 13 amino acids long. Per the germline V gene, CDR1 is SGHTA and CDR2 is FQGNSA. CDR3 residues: CASSPYLAPEQFF. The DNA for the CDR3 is TGTGCCAGCAGCCCCTACCTGGCCCCGGAGCAGTTCTTC.

As DNA, the CDR3 is TGCAGTGCTCCGGACAGGGATCGCGCTGAAGCTTTCTTT. Translation: CSAPDRDRAEAFF. The gene calls are TRBV20-1 and TRBJ1-1; 8 bases align to TRBD1. Germline V lookup: CDR1 DFQATT, CDR2 SNEGSKA (reference sequence). The CDR3 consists of 13 residues. V was clipped by 5 bases and J by 6 bases; unmatched bases: 8.

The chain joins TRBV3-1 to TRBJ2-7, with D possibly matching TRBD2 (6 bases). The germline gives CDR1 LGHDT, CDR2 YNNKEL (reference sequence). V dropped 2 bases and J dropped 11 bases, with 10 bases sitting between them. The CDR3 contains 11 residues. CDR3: CASSQSGVEYF. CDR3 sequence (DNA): TGTGCCAGCAGCCAATCGGGGGTAGAGTACTTC.

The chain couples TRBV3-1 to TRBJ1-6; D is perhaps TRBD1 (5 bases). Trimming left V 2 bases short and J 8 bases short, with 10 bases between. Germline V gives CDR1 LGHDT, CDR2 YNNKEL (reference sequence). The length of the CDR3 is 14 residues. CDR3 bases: TGTGCCAGCAGCCAACGGGGGAGTGATTCACCCCTCCACTTT. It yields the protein CASSQRGSDSPLHF.

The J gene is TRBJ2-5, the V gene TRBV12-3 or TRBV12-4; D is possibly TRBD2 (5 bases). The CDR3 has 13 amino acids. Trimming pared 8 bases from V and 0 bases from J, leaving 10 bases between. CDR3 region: CASSSGNQETQYF. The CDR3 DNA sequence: TGTGCCAGCTCCAGCGGAAACCAAGAGACCCAGTACTTC.

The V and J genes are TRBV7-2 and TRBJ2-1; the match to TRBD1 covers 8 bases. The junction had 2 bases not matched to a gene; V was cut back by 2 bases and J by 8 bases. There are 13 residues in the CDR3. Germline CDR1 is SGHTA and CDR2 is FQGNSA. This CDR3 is CASSLSGGHEQFF. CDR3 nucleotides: TGTGCCAGCAGCTTATCAGGGGGCCATGAGCAGTTCTTC. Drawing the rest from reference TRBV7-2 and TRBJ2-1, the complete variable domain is GAGVSQSPSNKVTEKGKDVELRCDPISGHTALYWYRQSLGQGLEFLIYFQGNSAPDKSGLPSDRFSAERTGGSVSTLTIQRTQQEDSAVYLCASSLSGGHEQFFGPGTRLTVL.

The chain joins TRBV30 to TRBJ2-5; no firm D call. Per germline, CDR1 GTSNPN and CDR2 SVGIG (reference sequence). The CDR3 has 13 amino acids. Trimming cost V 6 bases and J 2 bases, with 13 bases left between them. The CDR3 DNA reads TGTGCCTGTGAACGAGGCCTACAAGAGACCCAGTACTTC. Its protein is CACERGLQETQYF.

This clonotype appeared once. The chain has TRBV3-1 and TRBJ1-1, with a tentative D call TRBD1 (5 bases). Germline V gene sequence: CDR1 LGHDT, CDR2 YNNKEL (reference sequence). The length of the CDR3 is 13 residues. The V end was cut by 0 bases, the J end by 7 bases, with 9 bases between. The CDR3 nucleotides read TGTGCCAGCAGCCAAGAACGGAGGGGTGAAGCTTTCTTT. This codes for CASSQERRGEAFF. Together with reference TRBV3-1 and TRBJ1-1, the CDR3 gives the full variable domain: DTAVSQTPKYLVTQMGNDKSIKCEQNLGHDTMYWYKQDSKKFLKIMFSYNNKELIINETVPNRFSPKSPDKAHLNLHINSLELGDSAVYFCASSQERRGEAFFGQGTRLTVV.

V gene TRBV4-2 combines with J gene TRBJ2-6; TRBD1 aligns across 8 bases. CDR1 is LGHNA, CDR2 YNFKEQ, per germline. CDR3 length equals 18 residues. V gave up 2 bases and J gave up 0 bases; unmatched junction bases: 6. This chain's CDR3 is CASSQHDRGGSGANVLTF. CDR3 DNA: TGTGCCAGCAGCCAACACGACAGGGGCGGCTCTGGGGCCAACGTCCTGACTTTC.

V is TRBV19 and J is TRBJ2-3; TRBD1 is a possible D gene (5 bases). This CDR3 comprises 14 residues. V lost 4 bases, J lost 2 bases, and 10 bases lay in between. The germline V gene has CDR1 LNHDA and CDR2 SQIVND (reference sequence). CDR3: CASSNRQHTDTQYF. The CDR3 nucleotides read TGTGCCAGTAGTAACAGGCAACACACAGATACGCAGTATTTT.

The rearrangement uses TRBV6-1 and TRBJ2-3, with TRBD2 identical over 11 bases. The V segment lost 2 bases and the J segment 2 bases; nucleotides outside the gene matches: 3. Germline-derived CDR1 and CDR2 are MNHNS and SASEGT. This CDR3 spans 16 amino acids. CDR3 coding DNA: TGTGCCAGCAGTGAACTAGCGGGGGGCCCCACAGATACGCAGTATTTT. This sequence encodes CASSELAGGPTDTQYF.

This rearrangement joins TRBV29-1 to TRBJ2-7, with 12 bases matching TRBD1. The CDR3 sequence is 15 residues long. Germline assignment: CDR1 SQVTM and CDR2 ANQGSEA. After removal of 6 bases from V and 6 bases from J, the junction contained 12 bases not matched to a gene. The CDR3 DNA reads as TGCAGCGTCATCCCCCCGGGGACAGGGGGCCTCGAGCAGTACTTC. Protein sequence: CSVIPPGTGGLEQYF.

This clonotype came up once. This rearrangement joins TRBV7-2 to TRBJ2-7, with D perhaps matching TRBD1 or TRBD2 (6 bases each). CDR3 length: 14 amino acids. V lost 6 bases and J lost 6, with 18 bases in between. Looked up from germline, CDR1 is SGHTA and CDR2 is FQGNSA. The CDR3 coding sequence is TGTGCCAGCAGTCCCGGTGGGGGGCCGGGCGAGCAGTACTTC. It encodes CASSPGGGPGEQYF.

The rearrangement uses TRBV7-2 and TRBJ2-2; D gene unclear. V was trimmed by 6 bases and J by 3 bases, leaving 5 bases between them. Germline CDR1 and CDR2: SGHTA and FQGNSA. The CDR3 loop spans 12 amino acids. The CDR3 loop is CASRPYTGELFF. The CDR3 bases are TGTGCCAGCAGGCCCTACACCGGGGAGCTGTTTTTT.

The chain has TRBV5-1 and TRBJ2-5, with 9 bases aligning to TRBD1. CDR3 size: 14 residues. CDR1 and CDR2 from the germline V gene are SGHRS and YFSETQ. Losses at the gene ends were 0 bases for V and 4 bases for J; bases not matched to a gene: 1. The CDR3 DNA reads TGCGCCAGCAGCTTGGAGACAGGGGGAGAGACCCAGTACTTC. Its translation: CASSLETGGETQYF. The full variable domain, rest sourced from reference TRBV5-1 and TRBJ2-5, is KAGVTQTPRYLIKTRGQQVTLSCSPISGHRSVSWYQQTPGQGLQFLFEYFSETQRNKGNFPGRFSGRQFSNSRSEMNVSTLELGDSALYLCASSLETGGETQYFGPGTRLLVL.